One T cell receptor beta chain is described in this entry. Its antigen is unknown. The data originate from a study of long-term antiretroviral therapy in people with HIV. Points from the study as a whole: At every time point, clones expanded before ART dominated the repertoire.

From germline, CDR1 is MDHEN and CDR2 SYDVKM. This CDR3 comprises 16 residues. Losses at the gene ends were 4 bases for V and 10 bases for J; bases not matched to a gene: 10. Every donor contributed at least one pre-ART and at least two post-ART PBMC samples. None of the participants with HIV were treated outside the United States. The authors ran the immunoSEQ assay, v3.0, at survey level. Measured with immunoSEQ multiplex PCR; TCRdb has only the in-frame clones, and not every one. The repertoire holds 30,000 to 35,000 clones, with about four fifths as singletons. This receptor was taken from a man aged 18 to 30 with HIV. Specimen: unsorted PBMCs, collected 1.9 years after starting antiretroviral therapy. This rearrangement joins TRBV28 to TRBJ1-6; 10 nucleotides line up with TRBD1. The CDR3 bases are TGTGCCAGCAGTTCGGCCTTAGGACAGGGGGGATCACCCCTCCACTTT. Amino acids: CASSSALGQGGSPLHF.